This TCR beta chain was obtained from a study of blood T cells in healthy people across ages. With a J-beta primer mix and a sample-barcoded 5' primer, a second PCR ran about 7 to 12 cycles. Every single cDNA molecule received a tag from a template-switch adaptor with 12 random nucleotides. Every sample returned 2.5 million or more CDR3-containing paired-end reads. MiXCR was run by TCRdb on the 5' RACE reads, yielding one entry per CDR3 protein. The data contain roughly 570,000 distinct CDR3 sequences, about 25% of them singletons. Germline V gene sequence: CDR1 SGHTA, CDR2 FQGNSA. V dropped 4 bases and J dropped 4; count of bases not matched to a gene: 9. The CDR3 spans 17 residues.

The sequence came from a woman in her 70s in good health. J is TRBJ2-1 and V is TRBV7-2, with TRBD2 identical over 11 bases. The sequenced sample was blood. Here the CDR3 reads CASSSGTSGPYYNEQFF. CDR3 DNA sequence: TGTGCCAGCAGCTCGGGGACTAGCGGCCCCTATTACAATGAGCAGTTCTTC. Using reference TRBV7-2 and TRBJ2-1 for the parts outside the CDR3, the full variable domain is GAGVSQSPSNKVTEKGKDVELRCDPISGHTALYWYRQSLGQGLEFLIYFQGNSAPDKSGLPSDRFSAERTGGSVSTLTIQRTQQEDSAVYLCASSSGTSGPYYNEQFFGPGTRLTVL.